The 24 T cell receptor beta chains given below trace back to one sample, sequenced in a study of blood T cell repertoires in COVID-19. Assay: immunoSEQ multiplex PCR; the TCRdb copy retains only in-frame clones and omits some. Of roughly 190,000 clones listed, about 88% are singletons. Sequencing input: peripheral blood. All receptors come from a man aged 40-49 years with active or convalescent COVID-19.

The chain couples TRBV6-5 to TRBJ2-5; the match to TRBD1 covers 7 bases. J lost 2 bases, V lost 4 bases, and 1 base had no gene match. Germline CDR1 reads MNHEY; CDR2 reads SVGAGI. CDR3 length: 13 residues. The CDR3 spells CASSSGQQETQYF. Written as DNA, the CDR3 is TGTGCCAGCAGTTCGGGACAGCAAGAGACCCAGTACTTC.

The chain joins TRBV14 to TRBJ2-3; 9 nucleotides line up with TRBD2. V dropped 2 bases and J dropped 0; count of bases not matched to a gene: 3. The CDR3 totals 16 residues. Germline V CDR1 and CDR2: SGHDN, FVKESK. The CDR3 region is CASSQPAGGSTDTQYF. The CDR3 DNA reads TGTGCCAGCAGCCAACCAGCGGGAGGAAGCACAGATACGCAGTATTTT.

The chain couples TRBV5-1 to TRBJ2-5; D might be TRBD1 (6 bases). CDR1 and CDR2 from the germline V gene are SGHRS and YFSETQ. This CDR3 contains 13 residues. V lost 4 bases and J 1 base, leaving 8 bases between the germline ends. The CDR3 protein is CASSGTFQETQYF. Written as DNA, the CDR3 is TGCGCCAGCAGCGGGACATTCCAAGAGACCCAGTACTTC.

This clone was counted only a few times. The CDR3 coding sequence is TGTGCCAGCAGCCGAGAGGACAGGCCAAACTCTGGAAACACCATATATTTT. This encodes CASSREDRPNSGNTIYF. The genes are TRBV4-2 and TRBJ1-3, with 7 bases lining up with TRBD1. Trimming took 4 bases from V and 0 from J; bases not matched to a gene: 9. Per the germline V gene, CDR1 is LGHNA and CDR2 is YNFKEQ. CDR3 length equals 17 residues.

This chain links TRBV7-2 with TRBJ2-5; D is perhaps TRBD1 (7 bases). Germline-derived CDR1 and CDR2 are SGHTA and FQGNSA. The CDR3 is made up of 16 amino acids. The germline V and J ends were trimmed by 5 bases and 4 bases, with 20 bases remaining between them. The DNA for the CDR3 is TGTGCCAGCAGCCCCTACCCGACAGGGAGGAGAGAGACCCAGTACTTC. As protein: CASSPYPTGRRETQYF. The entire variable domain, with the rest obtained from reference TRBV7-2 and TRBJ2-5, is as follows: GAGVSQSPSNKVTEKGKDVELRCDPISGHTALYWYRQSLGQGLEFLIYFQGNSAPDKSGLPSDRFSAERTGGSVSTLTIQRTQQEDSAVYLCASSPYPTGRRETQYFGPGTRLLVL.

The gene calls are TRBV27 and TRBJ1-6; 8 positions match TRBD1. This CDR3 has 14 amino acids. V shed 4 bases and J 8 bases; nucleotides not matched to a gene: 4. Germline lookup yields CDR1 MNHEY and CDR2 SMNVEV (reference sequence). The CDR3 reads CASSSGQGHSPLHF. The DNA of the CDR3 is TGTGCCAGCAGTTCTGGACAGGGTCATTCACCCCTCCACTTT.

This sequence joins TRBV27 and TRBJ1-1; unclear D gene. This CDR3 region has 13 residues. V lost 6 bases and J 1 base, leaving 9 bases between the germline ends. Germline V gene sequence: CDR1 MNHEY, CDR2 SMNVEV (reference sequence). DNA of the CDR3: TGTGCCAGCAGGATAACAAGGAACACTGAAGCTTTCTTT. Translated: CASRITRNTEAFF.

Here the CDR3 reads CAIRPGLAEYNEQFF. CDR3 bases: TGTGCCATCAGACCCGGACTAGCGGAATACAATGAGCAGTTCTTC. This chain links TRBV10-3 with TRBJ2-1; 10 bases map to TRBD2. This CDR3 has 15 amino acids. The germline V gene encodes CDR1 ENHRY and CDR2 SYGVKD. V dropped 6 bases and J dropped 4; count of bases not matched to a gene: 6.

The V call is TRBV9, the J call TRBJ2-3; 10 bases fit TRBD1. The CDR3 loop spans 14 amino acids. Germline V gene lookup returns CDR1 SGDLS and CDR2 YYNGEE. The ends lost 5 bases at V and 5 bases at J; junction bases unmatched: 5. The CDR3 DNA follows: TGTGCCAGCAGTCGACAGGGGGCCCGAGATACGCAGTATTTT. Protein sequence: CASSRQGARDTQYF.

The V call is TRBV28, the J call TRBJ1-2, with a possible D match to TRBD1 (5 bases). V was cut by 10 bases and J by 2 bases, with 20 bases left in between. The CDR3 sequence is 15 residues long. Per the germline V gene, CDR1 is MDHEN and CDR2 is SYDVKM. The CDR3: CAIGEGLLGNYGYTF. As DNA, the CDR3 is TGTGCCATAGGGGAAGGGCTGCTCGGGAACTATGGCTACACCTTC.

V usage is TRBV27 and J usage is TRBJ2-3; D is perhaps TRBD2 (6 bases). Germline lookup yields CDR1 MNHEY and CDR2 SMNVEV (reference sequence). Trimming removed 1 base from V and 0 bases from J, with 11 bases in between. The CDR3 is 16 amino acids. CDR3 sequence (DNA): TGTGCCAGCAGTTTATACCAAACTAGCAGCACAGATACGCAGTATTTT. It yields the protein CASSLYQTSSTDTQYF.

The J gene is TRBJ2-1, the V gene TRBV3-1 (or the pseudogene TRBV3-2); the match to TRBD2 covers 10 bases. The CDR3 runs 18 residues. The V segment lost 0 bases and the J segment 9 bases; nucleotides outside the gene matches: 14. Germline V CDR1 and CDR2: LGHDT, YNNKEL (reference sequence). CDR3 loop: CASSQEASGSDASGEQFF. The DNA of the CDR3 is TGTGCCAGCAGCCAAGAGGCTAGCGGGAGTGACGCGTCGGGTGAGCAGTTCTTC.

The chain employs TRBV11-2 and TRBJ2-7; TRBD2 matches 13 bases. The V and J ends lost 6 bases and 2 bases, in that order; junction bases with no gene match: 10. CDR3 length: 17 residues. Germline V gene sequence: CDR1 SGHAT, CDR2 FQNNGV. CDR3 region: CASSFGTSGTTAYEQYF. The CDR3 DNA reads TGTGCCAGCAGTTTCGGGACTAGCGGGACCACAGCCTACGAGCAGTACTTC. Using reference TRBV11-2 and TRBJ2-7 for the parts outside the CDR3, the full variable domain is EAGVAQSPRYKIIEKRQSVAFWCNPISGHATLYWYQQILGQGPKLLIQFQNNGVVDDSQLPKDRFSAERLKGVDSTLKIQPAKLEDSAVYLCASSFGTSGTTAYEQYFGPGTRLTVT.

The gene calls are TRBV6-5 and TRBJ1-1; D is ambiguous. CDR3 length: 14 residues. Trimming took off 0 bases at V and 4 bases at J, with 9 bases between the two ends. Germline V gene sequence: CDR1 MNHEY, CDR2 SVGAGI. The DNA for the CDR3 is TGTGCCAGCAGTTACTCGCCGGGGTTCACTGAAGCTTTCTTT. It is translated as CASSYSPGFTEAFF.

This clone showed up many times. The rearrangement joins TRBV19 to TRBJ1-6, with 9 positions matching TRBD1. The CDR3 sequence is 13 residues long. CDR1 is LNHDA, CDR2 SQIVND, per germline (reference sequence). Trimming at V came to 5 bases and at J to 7 bases, leaving 0 bases not matched to a gene. The CDR3 loop is CASSGQGNSPLHF. The CDR3 coding sequence is TGTGCCAGTAGTGGACAGGGGAATTCACCCCTCCACTTT.

CDR3 sequence (DNA): TGTGCCAGCAGTTATGGACAGGGGGATCAGCCCCAGCATTTT. Amino acid sequence: CASSYGQGDQPQHF. The V call is TRBV6-5, the J call TRBJ1-5; 10 nucleotides agree with TRBD1. This CDR3 comprises 14 residues. Germline CDR1 reads MNHEY; CDR2 reads SVGAGI. The V and J ends lost 3 bases and 5 bases, in that order; junction bases with no gene match: 1.

The J gene is TRBJ1-2, the V gene TRBV25-1, with D perhaps TRBD1 (5 bases). Germline-derived CDR1 and CDR2 are MGHDK and SYGVNS. The CDR3 covers 13 residues. Trimming removed 5 bases at V and 6 bases at J, with 13 bases between. CDR3 nucleotide sequence: TGTGCCAGCAGTTTGGGGCTGGGGAATGGCTACACCTTC. Protein product: CASSLGLGNGYTF.

This clone was recorded only once. V usage is TRBV3-1 (or the pseudogene TRBV3-2) and J usage is TRBJ1-6; unclear D gene. With 1 base removed from V and 9 bases from J, the gap between germline ends came to 10 bases. CDR3 length: 14 amino acids. In germline, CDR1 is LGHDT, CDR2 YNNKEL (reference sequence). The CDR3 DNA reads as TGTGCCAGCAGCCAAGGCCTCGGAGGTTCACCCCTCCACTTT. It translates to CASSQGLGGSPLHF.

A single count supports this clone. The V and J genes are TRBV5-3 and TRBJ1-2; no firm D call. TRBV5-3 counts as an open reading frame of uncertain function. With 5 bases removed from V and 4 bases from J, the gap between germline ends came to 9 bases. The CDR3 is 12 residues long. The CDR3 region has the DNA TGTGCCAGAAGGGGCACCCGCTATGGCTACACCTTC. Translation gives CARRGTRYGYTF.

This chain joins TRBV6-1 and TRBJ2-7; D perhaps matches TRBD2 (5 bases). CDR3 length equals 15 residues. The V gene lost 1 base and the J gene lost 6 bases, with 16 bases spanning the gap. In germline, CDR1 is MNHNS, CDR2 SASEGT. DNA for the CDR3: TGTGCCAGCAGTGAAGTGAGACGGGGAACGGGCGAGCAGTACTTC. It is translated as CASSEVRRGTGEQYF.

The chain is built from TRBV5-4 and TRBJ2-3; 8 bases are shared with TRBD2. Losses at the gene ends were 4 bases for V and 5 bases for J; bases not matched to a gene: 15. In germline, CDR1 is SGHNT, CDR2 YYREEE (reference sequence). This CDR3 region has 17 residues. CDR3 region: CASSPARGTSGGDTQYF. The CDR3 coding sequence is TGTGCCAGCAGCCCAGCTCGAGGGACTAGTGGGGGAGATACGCAGTATTTT.

The rearrangement uses TRBV19 and TRBJ1-5, with D maybe TRBD1 (5 bases). This CDR3 comprises 14 residues. Germline CDR1 and CDR2: LNHDA and SQIVND (reference sequence). Trimming shortened V by 6 bases and J by 5 bases, and 14 bases separated the two germline ends. DNA of the CDR3: TGTGCCAGTAGGAGCGAGGGGACTTATCAGCCCCAGCATTTT. The encoded protein is CASRSEGTYQPQHF.

The chain has TRBV5-6 and TRBJ2-7; TRBD1 aligns across 8 bases. This CDR3 comprises 14 residues. Unmatched junction bases numbered 5, after V lost 4 bases and J lost 2 bases. The V gene's germline CDR1 is SGHDT and CDR2 YYEEEE. The CDR3 bases are TGTGCCAGCAGCCCCTGGGGACAGGCCTACGAGCAGTACTTC. This gives the protein CASSPWGQAYEQYF. Looking up the rest from reference TRBV5-6 and TRBJ2-7 gives the full variable domain: DAGVTQSPTHLIKTRGQQVTLRCSPKSGHDTVSWYQQALGQGPQFIFQYYEEEERQRGNFPDRFSGHQFPNYSSELNVNALLLGDSALYLCASSPWGQAYEQYFGPGTRLTVT.

The gene calls are TRBV27 and TRBJ2-5; 7 bases are a match to TRBD1. Germline CDR1 reads MNHEY; CDR2 reads SMNVEV (reference sequence). The V segment lost 2 bases and the J segment 5 bases; nucleotides outside the gene matches: 8. The length of the CDR3 is 15 residues. The CDR3 sequence is CASSLTGAGWETQYF. In DNA form, the CDR3 reads TGTGCCAGCAGTTTAACAGGGGCGGGTTGGGAGACCCAGTACTTC.